This section outlines one T cell receptor (beta chain) sequence together with its context. Clinical history as reported by participants underpinned cohort assignment. Symptom resolution, clearance, or two negative PCRs marked the recovered donors of Cohort 3. These data are taken from a study of blood T cell repertoires in COVID-19. TCRdb's table, derived via immunoSEQ multiplex PCR, lists solely in-frame clones and lacks some. The table lists about 150,000 clones, roughly 90% of them singletons, with about 6.6% in the top ten. CDR1 is SGHTA, CDR2 FQGNSA, per germline. V gave up 5 bases and J gave up 0 bases, with 7 bases separating them. The CDR3 spans 13 residues.

V is TRBV7-2 and J is TRBJ2-5, with D unclear. Material: PBMCs or T cells enriched from blood (not recorded which). The clonotype comes from a woman aged 50 to 60 who had recovered from COVID-19. The CDR3 here is CASSPRYQETQYF. CDR3 bases: TGTGCCAGCAGCCCCCGGTACCAAGAGACCCAGTACTTC. The full variable domain, rest sourced from reference TRBV7-2 and TRBJ2-5, is GAGVSQSPSNKVTEKGKDVELRCDPISGHTALYWYRQSLGQGLEFLIYFQGNSAPDKSGLPSDRFSAERTGGSVSTLTIQRTQQEDSAVYLCASSPRYQETQYFGPGTRLLVL.